In this sample, the clone carrying this T cell receptor (beta chain) turned up a few times. Its antigen is unidentified. The entry originates in a study of CD8 T cells in ankylosing spondylitis. General study findings and limits: For ankylosing spondylitis blood, a TCR beta motif of about eight highly homologous variants appeared characteristic. Disease-linked clones reportedly concentrated significantly in matched ankylosing spondylitis synovial fluid.

TCRdb re-called the 5' RACE reads through MiXCR, storing one row per CDR3 protein. The sample includes some 800,000 distinct CDR3 sequences, roughly 10% of them seen just once. Losses at the gene ends were 4 bases for V and 4 bases for J; bases not matched to a gene: 6. The germline V gene has CDR1 SGHRS and CDR2 YFSETQ. The CDR3 has 14 residues. This chain connects TRBV5-1 to TRBJ1-2; TRBD1 agrees at 8 bases. The receptor was isolated from a male donor with ankylosing spondylitis. Material for sequencing was blood, either unsorted or a sorted T cell fraction (not recorded which). CDR3 sequence (DNA): TGCGCCAGCAGCGGGGCAGGGGGCTCCTATGGCTACACCTTC. It codes for CASSGAGGSYGYTF.